Here is one TCR beta chain with its context. Only one count was recorded for this clone. What this receptor recognizes is not known. No quality values exist for individual bases; no much larger clone is one base distant. In the prospective study, participants were roughly 18 to 95 years old, resided in 24 geographic areas of the United States, and were enrolled through a virtual design. To assign participants to cohorts, the prospective study relied on clinical history that participants themselves reported in a screening survey and a study questionnaire. For ImmuneRACE Cohort 3, a participant was defined as recovered based on two consecutive negative NP/OP PCR tests, clearance by a healthcare professional, or resolution of symptoms. Each participant in the prospective study had whole blood, serum and a nasopharyngeal or oropharyngeal swab collected by mobile phlebotomists. Prospective study participants could optionally give additional blood draws and questionnaires over an approximately 2-month period. Blood samples from the prospective study were shipped frozen or at room temperature prior to DNA extraction.

The immunoSEQ Assay, a bias-controlled multiplex PCR, was used to amplify TCRbeta CDR3 regions from genomic DNA. As for how the authors treated the data: The number of nucleated cells in each sample was estimated from the amplification of reference gene primers within the assay. To quantify the absolute abundance of each unique TCRbeta CDR3 rearrangement, sequence reads were collapsed and filtered. For each sample, productive Simpson clonality was calculated as the square root of Simpson's diversity index over productive rearrangements. TCRdb re-hosts the immuneACCESS table, in-frame sequences only. Its copies lack some clones; in the studies checked, an unresolved V gene accounts for under half of them, and the cause for the rest is not known. Clone size and the V and J calls come from that table; the DNA yielded D and trimming. In this sample the table shows a few hundred thousand clones, roughly 87% of which occur a single time. Of the sample, 5% to 5.5% is held by the ten largest clones.

This sample was taken from a study of blood T cell repertoires in COVID-19 (dated by TCRdb to the early 2020s). Context from the whole study: Samples covering the acute and convalescent phases of COVID-19 were provided by collaborators in the United States, Italy and Spain. The material from the prospective study consisted of cDNA or gDNA derived from T cells, B-cell-depleted T cells, or PBMCs. Subjects who had been exposed to COVID-19, were actively infected with it, or had recovered from it provided the deeply sampled blood TCRbeta repertoires that made up the dataset. The repertoires were made available in a free public database intended to serve as a resource for research on the immune response to SARS-CoV-2. Samples were obtained from the ongoing ImmuneRACE study (first 160 participants) and from over a thousand subjects provided by 6 global collaborators. A de-identified subject ID, COVID-19 status, age in years and sex were almost always included in the sample metadata. Where available, HLA class I and class II types were obtained from metadata supplied by the sample provider rather than from assay-based typing.

General findings and caveats noted by the study authors: The amount of clinical and demographic metadata varied by source and participant and was provided uncurated.

From the cysteine through the phenylalanine, the CDR3 covers 16 amino acids. Only the CDR3 region is kept as DNA, spanning 48 bases read in frame from base 1. The germline V gene yields SGHTS for CDR1 and YDEGEE for CDR2. Trimming takes 4 bases off V and 0 bases off J; junction bases not matched to a gene: 7. Sequenced sample: PBMCs or T cells enriched from blood (not recorded which). This chain joins TRBV5-8 to TRBJ2-3, and 8 junctional nucleotides match TRBD1. This clonotype was sampled from a woman aged 45-60 years who had recovered from COVID-19. This receptor has the CDR3 CASSHFGTGSTDTQYF. The DNA sequence is given as TGTGCCAGCAGCCACTTTGGGACAGGTAGCACAGATACGCAGTATTTT. Outside the CDR3, residues come from the reference TRBV5-8 and TRBJ2-3 proteins, so the full variable domain is: EAGVTQSPTHLIKTRGQQATLRCSPISGHTSVYWYQQALGLGLQFLLWYDEGEERNRGNFPPRFSGRQFPNYSSELNVNALELEDSALYLCASSHFGTGSTDTQYFGPGTRLTVL.